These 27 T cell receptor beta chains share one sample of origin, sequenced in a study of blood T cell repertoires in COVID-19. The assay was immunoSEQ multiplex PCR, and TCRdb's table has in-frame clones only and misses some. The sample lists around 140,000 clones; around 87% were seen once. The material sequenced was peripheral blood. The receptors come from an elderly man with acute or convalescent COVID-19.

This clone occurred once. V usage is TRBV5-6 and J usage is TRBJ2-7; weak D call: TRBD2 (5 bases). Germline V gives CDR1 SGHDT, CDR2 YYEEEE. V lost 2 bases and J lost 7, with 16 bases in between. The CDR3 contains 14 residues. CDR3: CASSLREGIGEQYF. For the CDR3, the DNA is TGTGCCAGCAGCTTACGAGAGGGAATAGGAGAGCAGTACTTC.

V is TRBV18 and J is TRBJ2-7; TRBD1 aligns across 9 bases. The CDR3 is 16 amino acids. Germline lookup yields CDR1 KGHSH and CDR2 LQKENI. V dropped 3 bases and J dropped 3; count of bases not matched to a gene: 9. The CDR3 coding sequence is TGTGCCAGCTCACCCACGGGGGGACAGGGACTCTACGAGCAGTACTTC. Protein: CASSPTGGQGLYEQYF.

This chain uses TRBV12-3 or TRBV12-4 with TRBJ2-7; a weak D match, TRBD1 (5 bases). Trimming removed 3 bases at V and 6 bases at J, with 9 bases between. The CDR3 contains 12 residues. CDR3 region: CASSLVQGEQYF. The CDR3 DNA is TGTGCCAGCAGTTTGGTCCAGGGCGAGCAGTACTTC.

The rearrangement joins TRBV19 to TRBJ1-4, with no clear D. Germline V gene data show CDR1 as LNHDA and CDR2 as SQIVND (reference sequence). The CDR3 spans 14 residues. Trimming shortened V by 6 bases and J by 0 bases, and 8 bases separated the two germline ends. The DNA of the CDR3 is TGTGCCAGTAGACAGCCTGCAACTAATGAAAAACTGTTTTTT. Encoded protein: CASRQPATNEKLFF.

The chain's CDR3 is CASSYSETGFRYTF. DNA for the CDR3: TGTGCCAGCAGTTACTCGGAGACAGGGTTCCGCTACACCTTC. This chain connects TRBV6-5 to TRBJ1-2; 7 nucleotides agree with TRBD1. Germline V gene data show CDR1 as MNHEY and CDR2 as SVGAGI. V lost 0 bases, J lost 9 bases, and 7 bases stayed unmatched. The CDR3 contains 14 residues.

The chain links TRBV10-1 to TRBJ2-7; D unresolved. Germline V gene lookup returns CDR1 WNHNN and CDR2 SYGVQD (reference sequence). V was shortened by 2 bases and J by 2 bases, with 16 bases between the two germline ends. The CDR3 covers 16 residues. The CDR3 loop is CASSEPVAREPYEQYF. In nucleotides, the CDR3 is TGCGCCAGCAGTGAGCCGGTGGCTAGAGAGCCCTACGAGCAGTACTTC.

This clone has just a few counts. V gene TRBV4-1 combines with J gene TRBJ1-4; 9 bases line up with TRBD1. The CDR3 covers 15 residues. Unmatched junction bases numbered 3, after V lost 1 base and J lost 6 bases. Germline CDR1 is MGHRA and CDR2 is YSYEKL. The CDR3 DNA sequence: TGCGCCAGCAGCCAAGGCGGGACAGGGTATGAAAAACTGTTTTTT. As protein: CASSQGGTGYEKLFF.

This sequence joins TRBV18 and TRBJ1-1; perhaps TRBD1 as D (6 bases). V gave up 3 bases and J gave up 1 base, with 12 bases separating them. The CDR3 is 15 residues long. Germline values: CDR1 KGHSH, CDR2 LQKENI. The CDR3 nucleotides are TGTGCCAGCTCACCCCGGCCAGGGGCGAACACTGAAGCTTTCTTT. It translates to CASSPRPGANTEAFF. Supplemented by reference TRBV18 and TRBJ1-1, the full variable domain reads NAGVMQNPRHLVRRRGQEARLRCSPMKGHSHVYWYRQLPEEGLKFMVYLQKENIIDESGMPKERFSAEFPKEGPSILRIQQVVRGDSAAYFCASSPRPGANTEAFFGQGTRLTVV.

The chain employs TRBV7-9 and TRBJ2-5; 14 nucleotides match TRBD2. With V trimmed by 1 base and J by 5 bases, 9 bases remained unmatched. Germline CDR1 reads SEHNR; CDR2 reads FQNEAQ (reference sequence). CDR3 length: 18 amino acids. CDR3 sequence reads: CASSLEGTSGGPRETQYF. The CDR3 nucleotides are TGTGCCAGCAGCTTAGAGGGGACTAGCGGGGGCCCTCGGGAGACCCAGTACTTC.

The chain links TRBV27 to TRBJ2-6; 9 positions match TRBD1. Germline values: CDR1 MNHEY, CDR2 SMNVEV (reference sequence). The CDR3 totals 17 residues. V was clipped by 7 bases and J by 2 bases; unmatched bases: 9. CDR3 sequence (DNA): TGTGCCAGCACCAGGACAGGGGTATCGACTGGGGCCAACGTCCTGACTTTC. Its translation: CASTRTGVSTGANVLTF.

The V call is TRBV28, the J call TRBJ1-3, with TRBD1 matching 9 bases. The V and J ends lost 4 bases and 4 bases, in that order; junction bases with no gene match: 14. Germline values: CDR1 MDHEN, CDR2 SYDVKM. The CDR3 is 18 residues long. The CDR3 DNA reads TGTGCCAGCAGTTCCGCCGTTGACAGGGGGATGGCGGGAAACACCATATATTTT. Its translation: CASSSAVDRGMAGNTIYF. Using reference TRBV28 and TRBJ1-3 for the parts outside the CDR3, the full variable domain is DVKVTQSSRYLVKRTGEKVFLECVQDMDHENMFWYRQDPGLGLRLIYFSYDVKMKEKGDIPEGYSVSREKKERFSLILESASTNQTSMYLCASSSAVDRGMAGNTIYFGEGSWLTVV.

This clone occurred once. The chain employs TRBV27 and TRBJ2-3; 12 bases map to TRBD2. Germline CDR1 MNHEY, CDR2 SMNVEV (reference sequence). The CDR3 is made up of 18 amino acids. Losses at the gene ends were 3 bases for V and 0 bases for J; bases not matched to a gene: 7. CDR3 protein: CASSFGLAGGLSTDTQYF. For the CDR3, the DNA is TGTGCCAGCAGTTTTGGCCTAGCGGGAGGGCTAAGCACAGATACGCAGTATTTT.

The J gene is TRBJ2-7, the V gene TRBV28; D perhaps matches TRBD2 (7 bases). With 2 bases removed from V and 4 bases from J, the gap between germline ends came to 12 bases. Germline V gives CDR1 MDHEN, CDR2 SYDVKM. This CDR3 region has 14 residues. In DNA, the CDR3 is TGTGCCAGCAGTTTAGCGGGGGCCTGGTACGAGCAGTACTTC. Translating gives CASSLAGAWYEQYF.

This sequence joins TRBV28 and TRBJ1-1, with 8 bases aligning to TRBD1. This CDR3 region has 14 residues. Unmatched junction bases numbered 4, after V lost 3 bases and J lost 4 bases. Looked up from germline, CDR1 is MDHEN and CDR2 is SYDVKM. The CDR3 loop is CASSLGTGRTEAFF. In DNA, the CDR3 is TGTGCCAGCAGTTTGGGGACAGGCCGCACTGAAGCTTTCTTT.

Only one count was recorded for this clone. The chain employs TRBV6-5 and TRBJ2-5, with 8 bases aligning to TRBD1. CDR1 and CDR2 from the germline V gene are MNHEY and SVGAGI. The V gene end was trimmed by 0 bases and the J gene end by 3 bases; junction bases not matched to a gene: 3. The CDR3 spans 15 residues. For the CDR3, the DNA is TGTGCCAGCAGTTACTCACTGGGACAGGAAGAGACCCAGTACTTC. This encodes CASSYSLGQEETQYF.

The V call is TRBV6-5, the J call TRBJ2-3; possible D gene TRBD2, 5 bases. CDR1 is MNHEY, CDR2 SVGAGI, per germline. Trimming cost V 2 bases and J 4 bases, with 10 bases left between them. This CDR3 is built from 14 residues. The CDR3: CASSYTGNPDTQYF. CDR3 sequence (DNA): TGTGCCAGCAGTTACACGGGAAACCCAGATACGCAGTATTTT.

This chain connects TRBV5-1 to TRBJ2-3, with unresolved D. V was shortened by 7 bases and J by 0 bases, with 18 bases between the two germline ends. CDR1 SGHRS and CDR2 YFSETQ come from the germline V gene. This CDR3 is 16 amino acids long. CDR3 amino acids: CASSPRDFASTDTQYF. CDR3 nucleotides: TGCGCCAGCTCCCCACGAGACTTCGCTAGCACAGATACGCAGTATTTT.

The CDR3: CSADSSGGTDTQYF. DNA for the CDR3: TGCAGCGCCGACTCTAGCGGGGGCACAGATACGCAGTATTTT. The chain uses TRBV29-1 and TRBJ2-3; TRBD2 agrees at 9 bases. CDR3 length: 14 amino acids. Losses at the gene ends were 7 bases for V and 1 base for J; bases not matched to a gene: 6. The germline CDR1 and CDR2 sequences are SQVTM and ANQGSEA.

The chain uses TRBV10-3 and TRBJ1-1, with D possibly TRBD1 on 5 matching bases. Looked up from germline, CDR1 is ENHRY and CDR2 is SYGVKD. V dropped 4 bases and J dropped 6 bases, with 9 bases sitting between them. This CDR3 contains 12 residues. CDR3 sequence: CAISGPGSEAFF. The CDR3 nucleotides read TGTGCCATCAGTGGGCCAGGGTCTGAAGCTTTCTTT.

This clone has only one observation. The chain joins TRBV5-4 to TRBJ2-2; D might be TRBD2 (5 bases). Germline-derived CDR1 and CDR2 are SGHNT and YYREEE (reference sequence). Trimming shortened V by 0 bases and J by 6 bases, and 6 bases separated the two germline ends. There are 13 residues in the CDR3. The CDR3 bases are TGTGCCAGCAGCTTGGAGGAGGCCGGGGAGCTGTTTTTT. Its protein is CASSLEEAGELFF.

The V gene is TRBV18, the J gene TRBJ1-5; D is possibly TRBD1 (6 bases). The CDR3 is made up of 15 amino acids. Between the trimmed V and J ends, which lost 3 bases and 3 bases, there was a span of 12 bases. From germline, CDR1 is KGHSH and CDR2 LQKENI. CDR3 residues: CASSPGAGINQPQHF. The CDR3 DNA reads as TGTGCCAGCTCACCGGGGGCGGGTATCAATCAGCCCCAGCATTTT.

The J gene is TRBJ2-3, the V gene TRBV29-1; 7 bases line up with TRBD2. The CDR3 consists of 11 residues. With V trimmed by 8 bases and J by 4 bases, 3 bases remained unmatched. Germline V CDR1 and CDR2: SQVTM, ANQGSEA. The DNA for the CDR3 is TGCAGCCTACTAGCGCCAGATACGCAGTATTTT. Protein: CSLLAPDTQYF.

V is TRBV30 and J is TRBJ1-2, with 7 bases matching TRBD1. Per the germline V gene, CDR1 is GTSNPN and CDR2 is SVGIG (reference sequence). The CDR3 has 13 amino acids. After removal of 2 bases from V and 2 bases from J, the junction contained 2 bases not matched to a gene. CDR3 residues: CAWSQTGNYGYTF. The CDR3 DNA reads TGTGCCTGGAGTCAGACAGGGAACTATGGCTACACCTTC.

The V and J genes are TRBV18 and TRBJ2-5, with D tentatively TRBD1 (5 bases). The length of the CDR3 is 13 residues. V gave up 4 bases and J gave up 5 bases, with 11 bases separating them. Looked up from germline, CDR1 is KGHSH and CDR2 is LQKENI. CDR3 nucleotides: TGTGCCAGCTCACAACAGGCGCCCGAGACCCAGTACTTC. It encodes CASSQQAPETQYF.

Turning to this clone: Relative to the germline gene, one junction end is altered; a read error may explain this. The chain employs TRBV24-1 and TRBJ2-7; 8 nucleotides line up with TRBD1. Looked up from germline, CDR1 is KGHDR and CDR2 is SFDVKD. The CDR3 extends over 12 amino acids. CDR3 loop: CAHGGQANEQYF. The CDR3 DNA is TGCGCCCACGGGGGACAGGCTAACGAGCAGTACTTC.

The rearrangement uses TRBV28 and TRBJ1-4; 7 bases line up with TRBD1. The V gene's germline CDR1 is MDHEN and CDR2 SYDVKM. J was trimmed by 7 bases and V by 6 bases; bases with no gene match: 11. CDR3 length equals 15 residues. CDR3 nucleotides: TGTGCCAGCAGCAATAGACAGGGCGGAACTGAAAAACTGTTTTTT. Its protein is CASSNRQGGTEKLFF.

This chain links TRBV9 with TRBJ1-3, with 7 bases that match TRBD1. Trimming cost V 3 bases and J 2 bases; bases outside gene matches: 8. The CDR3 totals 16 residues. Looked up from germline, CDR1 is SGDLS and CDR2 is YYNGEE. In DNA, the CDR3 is TGTGCCAGCAGCGCCCGGACAGGACAGACTGGAAACACCATATATTTT. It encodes CASSARTGQTGNTIYF.